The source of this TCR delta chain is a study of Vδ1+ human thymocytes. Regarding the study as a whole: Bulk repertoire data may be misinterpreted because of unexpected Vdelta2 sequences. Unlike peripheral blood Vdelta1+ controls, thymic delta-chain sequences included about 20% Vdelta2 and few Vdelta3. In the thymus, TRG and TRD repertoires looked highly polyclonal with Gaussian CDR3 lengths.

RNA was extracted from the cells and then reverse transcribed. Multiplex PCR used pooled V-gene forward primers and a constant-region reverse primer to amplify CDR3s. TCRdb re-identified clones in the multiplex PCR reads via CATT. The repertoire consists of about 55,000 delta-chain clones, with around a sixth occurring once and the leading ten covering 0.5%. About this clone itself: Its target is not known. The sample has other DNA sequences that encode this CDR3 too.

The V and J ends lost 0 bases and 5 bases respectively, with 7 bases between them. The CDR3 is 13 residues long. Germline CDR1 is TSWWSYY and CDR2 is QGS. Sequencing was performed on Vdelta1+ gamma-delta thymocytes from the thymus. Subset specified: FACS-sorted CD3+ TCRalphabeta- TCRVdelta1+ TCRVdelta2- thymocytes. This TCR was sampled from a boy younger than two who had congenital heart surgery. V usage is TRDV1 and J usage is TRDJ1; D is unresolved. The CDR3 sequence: CALGELRLDKLIF. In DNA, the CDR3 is TGTGCTCTTGGGGAACTACGCCTGGATAAACTCATCTTT.